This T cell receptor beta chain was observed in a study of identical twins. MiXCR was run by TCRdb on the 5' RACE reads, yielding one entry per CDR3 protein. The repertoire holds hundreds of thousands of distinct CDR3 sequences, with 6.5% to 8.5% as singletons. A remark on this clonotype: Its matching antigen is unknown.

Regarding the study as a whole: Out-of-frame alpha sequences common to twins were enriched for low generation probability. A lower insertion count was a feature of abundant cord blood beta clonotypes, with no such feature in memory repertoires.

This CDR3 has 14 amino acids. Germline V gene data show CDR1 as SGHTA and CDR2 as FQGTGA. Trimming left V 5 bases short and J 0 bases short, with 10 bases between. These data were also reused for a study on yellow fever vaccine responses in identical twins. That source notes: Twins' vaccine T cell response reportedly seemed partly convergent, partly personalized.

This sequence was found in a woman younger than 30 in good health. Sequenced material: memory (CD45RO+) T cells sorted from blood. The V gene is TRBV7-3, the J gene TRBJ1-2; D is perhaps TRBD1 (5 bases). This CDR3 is CASSLQGTNYGYTF. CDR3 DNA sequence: TGTGCCAGCAGCCTGCAGGGAACTAACTATGGCTACACCTTC. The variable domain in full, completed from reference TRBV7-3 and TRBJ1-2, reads GAGVSQTPSNKVTEKGKYVELRCDPISGHTALYWYRQSLGQGPEFLIYFQGTGAADDSGLPNDRFFAVRPEGSVSTLKIQRTERGDSAVYLCASSLQGTNYGYTFGSGTRLTVV.